This T cell receptor beta chain was identified in a study of T-cell memory formation after mild COVID-19. This clonotype occurred a few times. Constant-segment primers were used for 5'RACE, and the resulting TCR alpha and TCR beta cDNA libraries carried sample barcodes and UMIs. In TCRdb, the 5' RACE reads were re-called with MiXCR into one record per CDR3 protein. In the table there are more than 75,000 distinct CDR3 sequences, approximately 15% of which are singletons. CDR3 length: 14 residues. V lost 0 bases and J lost 5, with 9 bases in between. Germline loops: CDR1 SGHKS, CDR2 YYEKEE (reference sequence).

The chain links TRBV5-5 to TRBJ1-5; D gene uncertain. The sequence was obtained from an adult woman who had mild COVID-19 (a few samples of this study predate the infection). Cell type and time point are not known. Sequenced material: PBMCs or a T cell subset sorted from them (not recorded which). CDR3 sequence: CASSLELLDQPQHF. The CDR3 DNA reads as TGTGCCAGCAGCTTGGAGCTCCTGGATCAGCCCCAGCATTTT.